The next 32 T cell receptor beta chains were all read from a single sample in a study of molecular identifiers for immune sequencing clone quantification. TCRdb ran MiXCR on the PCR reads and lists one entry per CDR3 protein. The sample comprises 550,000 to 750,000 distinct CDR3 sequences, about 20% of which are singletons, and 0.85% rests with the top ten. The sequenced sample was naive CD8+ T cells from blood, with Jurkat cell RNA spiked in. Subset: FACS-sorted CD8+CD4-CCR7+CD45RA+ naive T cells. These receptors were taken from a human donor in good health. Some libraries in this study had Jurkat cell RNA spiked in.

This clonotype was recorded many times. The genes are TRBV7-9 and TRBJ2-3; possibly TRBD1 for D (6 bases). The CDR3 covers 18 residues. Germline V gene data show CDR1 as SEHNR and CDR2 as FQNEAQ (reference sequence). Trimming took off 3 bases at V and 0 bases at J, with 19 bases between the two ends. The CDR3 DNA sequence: TGTGCCAGCAGCTTTTTTCTTTCAGGACAGTATAGCACAGATACGCAGTATTTT. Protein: CASSFFLSGQYSTDTQYF.

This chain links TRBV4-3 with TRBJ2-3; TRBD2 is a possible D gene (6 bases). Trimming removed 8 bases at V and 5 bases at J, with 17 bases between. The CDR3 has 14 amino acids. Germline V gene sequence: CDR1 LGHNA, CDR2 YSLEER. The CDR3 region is CASCPGTVGDTQYF. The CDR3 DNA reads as TGCGCCAGCTGCCCCGGGACTGTGGGAGATACGCAGTATTTT.

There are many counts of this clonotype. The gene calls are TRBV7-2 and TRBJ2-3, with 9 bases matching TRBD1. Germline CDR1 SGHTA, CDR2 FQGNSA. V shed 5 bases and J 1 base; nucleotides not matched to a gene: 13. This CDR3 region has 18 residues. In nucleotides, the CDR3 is TGTGCCAGCAGCACGACGGGACAGGGTCCCTTCGGCACAGATACGCAGTATTTT. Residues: CASSTTGQGPFGTDTQYF.

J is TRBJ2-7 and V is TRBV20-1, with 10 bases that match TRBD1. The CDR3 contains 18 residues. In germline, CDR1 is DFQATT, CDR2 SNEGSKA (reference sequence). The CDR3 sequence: CRTWAWWGRDRGAYEQYF. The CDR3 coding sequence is TGCAGGACGTGGGCGTGGTGGGGTCGGGACAGGGGTGCCTACGAGCAGTACTTC.

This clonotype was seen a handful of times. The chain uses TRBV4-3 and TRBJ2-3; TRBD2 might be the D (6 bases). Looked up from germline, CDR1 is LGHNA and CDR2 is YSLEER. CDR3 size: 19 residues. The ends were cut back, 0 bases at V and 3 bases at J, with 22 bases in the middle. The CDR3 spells CASSQDLDGWRAPTDTQYF. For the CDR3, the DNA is TGCGCCAGCAGCCAAGATCTGGACGGGTGGAGGGCCCCGACAGATACGCAGTATTTT.

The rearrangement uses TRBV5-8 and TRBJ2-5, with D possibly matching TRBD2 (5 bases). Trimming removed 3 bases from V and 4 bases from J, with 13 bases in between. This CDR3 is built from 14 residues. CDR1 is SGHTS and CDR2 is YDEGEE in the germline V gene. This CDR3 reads CASSWAGKRETQYF. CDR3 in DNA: TGTGCCAGCAGCTGGGCGGGCAAGCGAGAGACCCAGTACTTC.

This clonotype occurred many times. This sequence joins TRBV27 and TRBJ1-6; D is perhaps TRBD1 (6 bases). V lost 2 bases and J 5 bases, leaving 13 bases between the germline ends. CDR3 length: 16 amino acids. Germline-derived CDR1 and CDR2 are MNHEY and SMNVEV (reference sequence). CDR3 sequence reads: CASSLLWDTDNSPLHF. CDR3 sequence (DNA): TGTGCCAGCAGTTTACTATGGGACACGGATAATTCACCCCTCCACTTT.

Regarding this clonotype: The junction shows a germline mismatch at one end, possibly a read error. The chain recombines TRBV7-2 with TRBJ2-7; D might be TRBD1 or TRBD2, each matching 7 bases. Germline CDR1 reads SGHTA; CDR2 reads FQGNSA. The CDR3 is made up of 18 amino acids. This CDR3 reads CARSLESRAGGAGYEQYF. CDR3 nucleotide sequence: TGTGCCAGAAGCTTAGAATCACGGGCAGGGGGAGCGGGATACGAGCAGTACTTC.

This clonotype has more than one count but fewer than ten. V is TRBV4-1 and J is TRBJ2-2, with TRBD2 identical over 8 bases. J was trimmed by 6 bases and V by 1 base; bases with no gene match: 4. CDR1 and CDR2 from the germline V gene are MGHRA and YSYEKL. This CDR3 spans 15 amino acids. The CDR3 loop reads CASSQGVRGAGELFF. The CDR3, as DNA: TGCGCCAGCAGCCAAGGGGTGCGGGGGGCCGGGGAGCTGTTTTTT.

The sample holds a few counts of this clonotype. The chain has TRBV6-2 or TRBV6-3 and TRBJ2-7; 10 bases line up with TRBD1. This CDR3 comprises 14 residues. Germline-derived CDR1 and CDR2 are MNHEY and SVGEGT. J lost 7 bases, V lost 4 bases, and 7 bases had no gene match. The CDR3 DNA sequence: TGTGCCAGCAGTTCCGGGACAGGGGCGGGTGAGCAGTACTTC. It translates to CASSSGTGAGEQYF.

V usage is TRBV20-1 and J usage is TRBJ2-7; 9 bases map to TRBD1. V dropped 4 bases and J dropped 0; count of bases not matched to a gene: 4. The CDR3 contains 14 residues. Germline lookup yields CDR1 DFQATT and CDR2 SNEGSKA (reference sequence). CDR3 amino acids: CSATGTGPSYEQYF. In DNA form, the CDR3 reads TGCAGTGCTACCGGGACAGGGCCCTCCTACGAGCAGTACTTC.

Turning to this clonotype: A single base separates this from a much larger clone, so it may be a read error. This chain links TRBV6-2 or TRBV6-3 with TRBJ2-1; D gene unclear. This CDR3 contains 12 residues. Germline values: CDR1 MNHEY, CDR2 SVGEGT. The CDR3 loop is CASSYSYNEQLF. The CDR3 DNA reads TGTGCCAGCAGTTACTCCTACAATGAGCAGCTCTTC.

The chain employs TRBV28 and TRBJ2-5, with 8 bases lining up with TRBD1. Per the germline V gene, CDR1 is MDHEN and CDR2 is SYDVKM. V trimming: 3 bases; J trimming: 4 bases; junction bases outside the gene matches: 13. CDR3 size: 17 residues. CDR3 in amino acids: CASSFSHGTGEGETQYF. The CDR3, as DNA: TGTGCCAGCAGTTTTTCCCACGGGACAGGTGAAGGAGAGACCCAGTACTTC.

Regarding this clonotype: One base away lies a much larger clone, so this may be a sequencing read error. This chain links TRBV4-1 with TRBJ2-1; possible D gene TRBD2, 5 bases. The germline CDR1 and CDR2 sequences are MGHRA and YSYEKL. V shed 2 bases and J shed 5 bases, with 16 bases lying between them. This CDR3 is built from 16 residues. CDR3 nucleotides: TGCGCCAGCAGCCAACAGACCCCCTCGGAGGACAATGAGCAGTTCTTC. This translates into CASSQQTPSEDNEQFF.

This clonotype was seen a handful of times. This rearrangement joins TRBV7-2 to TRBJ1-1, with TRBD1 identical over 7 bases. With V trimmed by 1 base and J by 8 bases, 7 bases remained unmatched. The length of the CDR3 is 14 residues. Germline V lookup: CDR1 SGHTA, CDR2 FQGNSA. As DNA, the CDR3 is TGTGCCAGCAGCTTAGTAGGCCAGGGGGGGGAAGCTTTCTTT. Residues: CASSLVGQGGEAFF. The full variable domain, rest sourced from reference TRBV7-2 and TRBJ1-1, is GAGVSQSPSNKVTEKGKDVELRCDPISGHTALYWYRQSLGQGLEFLIYFQGNSAPDKSGLPSDRFSAERTGGSVSTLTIQRTQQEDSAVYLCASSLVGQGGEAFFGQGTRLTVV.

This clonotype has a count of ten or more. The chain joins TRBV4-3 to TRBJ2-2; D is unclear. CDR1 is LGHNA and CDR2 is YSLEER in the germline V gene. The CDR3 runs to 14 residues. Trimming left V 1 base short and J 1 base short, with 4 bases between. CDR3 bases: TGCGCCAGCAGCCAAGCCAGGAACACCGGGGAGCTGTTTTTT. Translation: CASSQARNTGELFF.

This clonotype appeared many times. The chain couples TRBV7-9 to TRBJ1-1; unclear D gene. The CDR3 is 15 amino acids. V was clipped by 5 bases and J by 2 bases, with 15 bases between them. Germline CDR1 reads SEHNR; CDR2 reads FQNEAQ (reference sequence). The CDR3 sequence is CASSIDLGFNTEAFF. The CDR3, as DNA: TGTGCCAGCAGCATAGATCTGGGATTTAACACTGAAGCTTTCTTT.

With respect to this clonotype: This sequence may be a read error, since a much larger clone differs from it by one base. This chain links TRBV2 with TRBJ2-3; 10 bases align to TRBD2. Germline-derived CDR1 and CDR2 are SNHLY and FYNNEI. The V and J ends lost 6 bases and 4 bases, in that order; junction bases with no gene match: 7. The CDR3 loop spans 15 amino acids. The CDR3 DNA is TGTGCCAGCAGAGGGACTAGCGCCTACGCAGATACGCAGTATTTT. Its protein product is CASRGTSAYADTQYF.

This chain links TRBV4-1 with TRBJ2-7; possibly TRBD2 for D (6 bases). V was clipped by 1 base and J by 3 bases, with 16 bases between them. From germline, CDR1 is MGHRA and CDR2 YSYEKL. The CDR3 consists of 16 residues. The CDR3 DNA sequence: TGCGCCAGCAGCCAAGGGCTCCGTGGGGGAGGCTACGAGCAGTACTTC. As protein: CASSQGLRGGGYEQYF.

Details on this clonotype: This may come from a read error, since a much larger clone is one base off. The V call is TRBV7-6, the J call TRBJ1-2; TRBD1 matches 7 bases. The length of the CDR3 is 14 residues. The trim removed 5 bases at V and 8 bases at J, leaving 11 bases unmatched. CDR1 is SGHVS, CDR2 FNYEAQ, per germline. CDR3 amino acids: CASSGTGAALGYTF. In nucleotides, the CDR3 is TGTGCCAGCAGCGGCACAGGGGCCGCTCTCGGCTACACCTTC. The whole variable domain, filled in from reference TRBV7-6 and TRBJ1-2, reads GAGVSQSPRYKVTKRGQDVALRCDPISGHVSLYWYRQALGQGPEFLTYFNYEAQQDKSGLPNDRFSAERPEGSISTLTIQRTEQRDSAMYRCASSGTGAALGYTFGSGTRLTVV.

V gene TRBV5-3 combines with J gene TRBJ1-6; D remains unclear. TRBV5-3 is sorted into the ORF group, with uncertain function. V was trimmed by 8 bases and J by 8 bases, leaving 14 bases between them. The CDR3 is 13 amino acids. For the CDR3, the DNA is TGTGCCAGCCCCGGGCCCCGGTATTCACCCCTCCACTTT. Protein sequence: CASPGPRYSPLHF.

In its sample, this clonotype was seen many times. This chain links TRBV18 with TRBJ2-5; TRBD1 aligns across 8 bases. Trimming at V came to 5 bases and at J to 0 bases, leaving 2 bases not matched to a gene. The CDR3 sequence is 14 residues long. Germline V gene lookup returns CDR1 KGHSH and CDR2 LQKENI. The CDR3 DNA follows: TGTGCCAGCTCAGAGGACAGGGACCAAGAGACCCAGTACTTC. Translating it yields CASSEDRDQETQYF.

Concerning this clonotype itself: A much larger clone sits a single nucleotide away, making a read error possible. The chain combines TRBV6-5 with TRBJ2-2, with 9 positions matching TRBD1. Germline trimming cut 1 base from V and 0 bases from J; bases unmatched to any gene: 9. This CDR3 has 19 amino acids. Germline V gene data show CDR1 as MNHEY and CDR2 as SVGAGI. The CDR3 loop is CASSYYIFGQGTNTGELFF. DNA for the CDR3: TGTGCCAGCAGTTACTATATCTTCGGACAGGGGACGAACACCGGGGAGCTGTTTTTT.

For the CDR3, the DNA is TGTGCCAGCAGCTTGGCCCGCGGACAGGATGCGGGAAGGTTCTTC. This codes for CASSLARGQDAGRFF. The chain combines TRBV4-2 with TRBJ2-1, with D possibly matching TRBD1 (7 bases). CDR3 length: 15 amino acids. V was cut by 5 bases and J by 15 bases, with 26 bases left in between. Germline V gives CDR1 LGHNA, CDR2 YNFKEQ.

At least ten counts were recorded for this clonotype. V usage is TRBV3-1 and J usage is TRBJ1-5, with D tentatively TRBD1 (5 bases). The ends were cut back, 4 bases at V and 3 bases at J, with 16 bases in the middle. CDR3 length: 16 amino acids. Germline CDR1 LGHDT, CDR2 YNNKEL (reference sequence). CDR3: CASSPPHDSHNQPQHF. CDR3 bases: TGTGCCAGCAGCCCTCCCCACGACAGTCACAATCAGCCCCAGCATTTT.

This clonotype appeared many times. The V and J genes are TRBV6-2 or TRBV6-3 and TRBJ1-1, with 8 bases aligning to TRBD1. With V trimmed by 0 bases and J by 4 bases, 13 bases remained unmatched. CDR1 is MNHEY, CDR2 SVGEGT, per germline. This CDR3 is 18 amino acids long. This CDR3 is CASSYSRPTGTGGTEAFF. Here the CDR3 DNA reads TGTGCCAGCAGTTACTCGCGCCCCACCGGGACAGGAGGCACTGAAGCTTTCTTT.

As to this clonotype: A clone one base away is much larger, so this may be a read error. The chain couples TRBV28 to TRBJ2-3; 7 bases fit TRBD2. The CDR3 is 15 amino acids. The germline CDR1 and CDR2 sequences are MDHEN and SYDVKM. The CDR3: CASSLSGDYTGTQYF. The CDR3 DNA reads TGTGCCAGCAGTTTAAGCGGGGACTACACAGGTACGCAGTATTTT.

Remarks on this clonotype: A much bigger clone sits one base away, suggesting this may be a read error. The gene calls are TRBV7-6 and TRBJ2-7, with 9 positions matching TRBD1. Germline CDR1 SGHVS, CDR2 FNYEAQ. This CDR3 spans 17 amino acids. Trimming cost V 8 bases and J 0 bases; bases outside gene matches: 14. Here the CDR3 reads CASGSRVGQGDSYEQYF. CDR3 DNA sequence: TGTGCCAGCGGCTCGCGCGTGGGACAGGGCGACTCCTACGAGCAGTACTTC.

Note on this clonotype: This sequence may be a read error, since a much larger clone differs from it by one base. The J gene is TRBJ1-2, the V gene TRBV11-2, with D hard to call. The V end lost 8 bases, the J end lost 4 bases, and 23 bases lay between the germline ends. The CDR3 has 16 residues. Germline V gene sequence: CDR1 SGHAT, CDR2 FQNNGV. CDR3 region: CASGYPGSTDFYGYTF. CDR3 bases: TGTGCCAGCGGCTATCCCGGTAGCACAGACTTCTATGGCTACACCTTC.

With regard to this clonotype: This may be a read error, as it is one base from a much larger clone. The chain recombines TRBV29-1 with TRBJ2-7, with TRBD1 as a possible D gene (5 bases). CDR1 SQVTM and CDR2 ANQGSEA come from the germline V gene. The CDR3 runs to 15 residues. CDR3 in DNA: TGCAGCGTTGAAACGCCACAGGAGAGCTCCTACGGGCAGTACTTC. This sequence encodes CSVETPQESSYGQYF.

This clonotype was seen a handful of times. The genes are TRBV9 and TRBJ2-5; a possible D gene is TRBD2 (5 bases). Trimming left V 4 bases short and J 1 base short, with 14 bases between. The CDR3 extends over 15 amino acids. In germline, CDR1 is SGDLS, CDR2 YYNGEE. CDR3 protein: CASSPARLAQETQYF. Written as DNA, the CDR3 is TGTGCCAGCAGCCCCGCTAGGCTAGCCCAAGAGACCCAGTACTTC.

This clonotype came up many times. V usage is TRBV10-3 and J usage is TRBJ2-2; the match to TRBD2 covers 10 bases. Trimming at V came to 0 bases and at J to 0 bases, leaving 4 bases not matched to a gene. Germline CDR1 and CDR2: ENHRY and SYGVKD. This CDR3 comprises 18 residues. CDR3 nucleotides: TGTGCCATCAGTGAGTCGGCTAGCGGGGGACCGAACACCGGGGAGCTGTTTTTT. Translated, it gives CAISESASGGPNTGELFF.